The TCR beta chain described here comes from a study of blood T cell repertoires in COVID-19. About the study: PBMCs, B-cell-depleted T cells, or T cells were the source of the cDNA or gDNA that made up the material.

CDR3 length: 14 amino acids. Trimming took off 5 bases at V and 4 bases at J, with 12 bases between the two ends. Germline V gene sequence: CDR1 SGHRS, CDR2 YFSETQ. Methods used by the authors: Estimation of nucleated cell counts relied on the amplification of reference gene primers. Here immunoSEQ multiplex PCR was the method, and the copy in TCRdb shows in-frame clones only, minus some. The V and J calls and clone size are taken from that table; D and trimming were inferred from the DNA. Of over 110,000 clones in the sample, roughly 78% were seen once. The sequence was obtained from a man aged 55 to 70 with acute or convalescent COVID-19. Material for sequencing was peripheral blood. The chain couples TRBV5-1 to TRBJ2-2; D is ambiguous. This CDR3 reads CASSAGRGTGELFF. CDR3 in DNA: TGCGCCAGCAGTGCAGGTCGTGGCACCGGGGAGCTGTTTTTT.